This T cell receptor (beta chain) was sequenced for a study of vaccination effects on CD4 cells after COVID-19. Isolation of CD4+ T cells took place after less than 12 days of culture. PCR confirmed that the person was infected with SARS-CoV-2 between March and December 2020. Participants received two doses of either the BNT162b2 or mRNA-1273 vaccine. Profiling relied on immunoSEQ multiplex PCR, and the TCRdb table lists in-frame clones only, not all of them. The sample includes 30,000 to 35,000 clones, roughly 80% of them seen just once. With V trimmed by 7 bases and J by 7 bases, 18 bases remained unmatched. The germline CDR1 and CDR2 sequences are MDHEN and SYDVKM. CDR3 length: 16 residues. Points on this clone: Its specificity is unknown.

The TCR sequence derives from a human donor who had a prior SARS-CoV-2 infection. The sample in question was CD4+ T cells from PBMCs cultured without peptide, obtained after COVID-19 vaccination. The chain joins TRBV28 to TRBJ2-7; 8 bases fit TRBD1. In DNA form, the CDR3 reads TGTGCCAGCACCAACACAGCCGGGACAGGAGCCTTGGAGCAGTACTTC. Translation: CASTNTAGTGALEQYF. Full variable domain (missing parts from reference TRBV28 and TRBJ2-7): DVKVTQSSRYLVKRTGEKVFLECVQDMDHENMFWYRQDPGLGLRLIYFSYDVKMKEKGDIPEGYSVSREKKERFSLILESASTNQTSMYLCASTNTAGTGALEQYFGPGTRLTVT.